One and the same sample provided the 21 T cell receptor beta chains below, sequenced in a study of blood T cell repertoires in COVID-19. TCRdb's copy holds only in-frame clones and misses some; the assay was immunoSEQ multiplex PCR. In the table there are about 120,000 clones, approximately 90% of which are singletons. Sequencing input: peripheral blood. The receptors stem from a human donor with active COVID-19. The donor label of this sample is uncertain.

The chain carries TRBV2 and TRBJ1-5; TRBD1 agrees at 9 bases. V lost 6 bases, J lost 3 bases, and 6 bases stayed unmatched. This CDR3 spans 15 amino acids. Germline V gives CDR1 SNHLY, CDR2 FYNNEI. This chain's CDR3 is CASSGTGLLNQPQHF. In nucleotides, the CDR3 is TGTGCCAGCAGCGGGACAGGGCTCCTCAATCAGCCCCAGCATTTT.

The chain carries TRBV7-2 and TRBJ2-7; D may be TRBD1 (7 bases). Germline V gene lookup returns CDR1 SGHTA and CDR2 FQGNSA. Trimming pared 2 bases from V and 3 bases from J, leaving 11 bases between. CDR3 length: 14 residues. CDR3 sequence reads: CASSLQGGYYEQYF. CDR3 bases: TGTGCCAGCAGCTTACAGGGGGGATACTACGAGCAGTACTTC.

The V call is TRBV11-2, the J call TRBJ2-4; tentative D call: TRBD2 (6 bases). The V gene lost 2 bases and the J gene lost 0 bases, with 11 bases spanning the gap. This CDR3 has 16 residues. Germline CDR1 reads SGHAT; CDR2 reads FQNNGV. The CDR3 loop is CASSLRGGLAKNIQYF. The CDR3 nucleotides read TGTGCCAGCAGCTTACGGGGAGGATTAGCCAAAAACATTCAGTACTTC.

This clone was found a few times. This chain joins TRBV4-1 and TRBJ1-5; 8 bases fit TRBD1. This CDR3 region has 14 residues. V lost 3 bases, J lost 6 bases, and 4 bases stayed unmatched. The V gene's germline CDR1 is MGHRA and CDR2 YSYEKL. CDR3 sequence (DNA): TGCGCCAGCAGCCATACAGGGGGAGGTCAGCCCCAGCATTTT. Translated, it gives CASSHTGGGQPQHF.

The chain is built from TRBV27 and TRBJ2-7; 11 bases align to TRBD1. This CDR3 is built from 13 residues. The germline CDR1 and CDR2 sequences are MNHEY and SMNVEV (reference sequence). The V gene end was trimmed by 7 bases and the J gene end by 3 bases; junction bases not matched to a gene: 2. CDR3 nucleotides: TGTGCCAGCATCGGGACAGGGGGCTACGAGCAGTACTTC. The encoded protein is CASIGTGGYEQYF.

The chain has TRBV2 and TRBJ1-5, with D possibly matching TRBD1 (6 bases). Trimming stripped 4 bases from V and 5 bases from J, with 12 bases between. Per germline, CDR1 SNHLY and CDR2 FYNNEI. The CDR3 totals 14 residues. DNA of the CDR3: TGTGCCAGCAGTGGGGGGAGGGGGTATCAGCCCCAGCATTTT. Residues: CASSGGRGYQPQHF.

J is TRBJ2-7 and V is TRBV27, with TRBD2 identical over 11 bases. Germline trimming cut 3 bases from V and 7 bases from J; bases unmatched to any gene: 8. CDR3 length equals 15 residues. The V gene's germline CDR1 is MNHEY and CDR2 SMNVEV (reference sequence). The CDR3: CASSLNSGGAGEQYF. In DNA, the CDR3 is TGTGCCAGCAGTTTGAATAGCGGGGGGGCGGGAGAGCAGTACTTC.

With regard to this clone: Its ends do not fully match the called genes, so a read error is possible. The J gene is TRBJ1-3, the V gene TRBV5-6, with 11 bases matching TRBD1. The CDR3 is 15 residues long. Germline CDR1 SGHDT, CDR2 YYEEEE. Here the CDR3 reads CASSLDRGHGNTIYF. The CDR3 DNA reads TGTGCCAGCAGTTTGGACAGGGGGCATGGAAACACCATATATTTT.

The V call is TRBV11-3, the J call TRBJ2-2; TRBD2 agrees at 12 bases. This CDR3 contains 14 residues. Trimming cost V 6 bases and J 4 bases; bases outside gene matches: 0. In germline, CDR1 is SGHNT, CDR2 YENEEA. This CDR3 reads CASRLAGGTGELFF. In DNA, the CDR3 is TGTGCCAGCAGACTAGCGGGGGGCACCGGGGAGCTGTTTTTT.

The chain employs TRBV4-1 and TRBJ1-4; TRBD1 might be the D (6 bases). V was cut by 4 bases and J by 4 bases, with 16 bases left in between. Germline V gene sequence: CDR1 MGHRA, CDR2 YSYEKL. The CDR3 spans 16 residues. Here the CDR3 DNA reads TGCGCCAGCAGCCGAGGCAGGGGCACGTTTAATGAAAAACTGTTTTTT. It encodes CASSRGRGTFNEKLFF.

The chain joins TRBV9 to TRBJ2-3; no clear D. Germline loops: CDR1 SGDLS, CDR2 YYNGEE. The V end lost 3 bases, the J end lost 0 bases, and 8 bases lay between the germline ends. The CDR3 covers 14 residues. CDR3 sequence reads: CASSASTSTDTQYF. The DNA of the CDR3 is TGTGCCAGCAGCGCATCAACTAGCACAGATACGCAGTATTTT.

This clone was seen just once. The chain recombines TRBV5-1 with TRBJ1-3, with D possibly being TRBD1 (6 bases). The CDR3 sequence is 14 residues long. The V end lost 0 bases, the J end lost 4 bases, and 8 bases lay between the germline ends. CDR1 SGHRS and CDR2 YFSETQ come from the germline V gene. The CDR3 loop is CASSLAGVGNTIYF. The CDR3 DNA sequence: TGCGCCAGCAGCTTGGCAGGGGTCGGAAACACCATATATTTT. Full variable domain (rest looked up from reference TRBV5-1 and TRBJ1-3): KAGVTQTPRYLIKTRGQQVTLSCSPISGHRSVSWYQQTPGQGLQFLFEYFSETQRNKGNFPGRFSGRQFSNSRSEMNVSTLELGDSALYLCASSLAGVGNTIYFGEGSWLTVV.

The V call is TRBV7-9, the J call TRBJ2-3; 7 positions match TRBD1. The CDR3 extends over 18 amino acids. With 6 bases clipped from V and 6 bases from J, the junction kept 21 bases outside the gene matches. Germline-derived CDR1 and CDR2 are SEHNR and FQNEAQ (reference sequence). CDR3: CASSSILTRDRVLDTQYF. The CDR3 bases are TGTGCCAGCAGTTCCATTTTGACCCGCGACAGGGTCCTGGATACGCAGTATTTT.

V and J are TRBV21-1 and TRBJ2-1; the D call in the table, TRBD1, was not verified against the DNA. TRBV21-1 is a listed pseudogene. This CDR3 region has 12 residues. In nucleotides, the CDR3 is TGTGCCAGCAGCAAGGGCAAGGTTGAGCAGTTCTTC. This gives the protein CASSKGKVEQFF.

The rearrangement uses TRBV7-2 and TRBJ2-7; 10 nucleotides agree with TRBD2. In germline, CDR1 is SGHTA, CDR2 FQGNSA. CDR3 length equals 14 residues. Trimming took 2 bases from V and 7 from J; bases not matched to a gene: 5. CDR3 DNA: TGTGCCAGCAGCTTAAGCGGGGGGGCGGAGGAGCAGTACTTC. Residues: CASSLSGGAEEQYF.

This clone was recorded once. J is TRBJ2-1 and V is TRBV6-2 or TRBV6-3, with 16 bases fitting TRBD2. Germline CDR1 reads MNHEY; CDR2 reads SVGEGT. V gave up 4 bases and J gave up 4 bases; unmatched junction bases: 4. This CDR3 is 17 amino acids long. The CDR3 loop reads CASSWGLAGGLYNEQFF. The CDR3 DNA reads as TGTGCCAGCAGTTGGGGACTAGCGGGGGGGCTGTACAATGAGCAGTTCTTC.

The CDR3 DNA follows: TGCGCCAGCCGAACGACAGGGGATGGCTACACCTTC. This gives the protein CASRTTGDGYTF. V and J are TRBV5-1 and TRBJ1-2; TRBD1 agrees at 8 bases. Germline CDR1 and CDR2: SGHRS and YFSETQ. With 7 bases clipped from V and 6 bases from J, the junction kept 5 bases outside the gene matches. The CDR3 contains 12 residues.

Written as DNA, the CDR3 is TGTGCCAGCAGCCGATCCGGGACAGACTCTGGGGCCAACGTCCTGACTTTC. It encodes CASSRSGTDSGANVLTF. V is TRBV4-2 and J is TRBJ2-6, with 7 bases lining up with TRBD1. Trimming took 4 bases from V and 0 from J; bases not matched to a gene: 6. Germline CDR1 and CDR2: LGHNA and YNFKEQ. The CDR3 covers 17 residues.

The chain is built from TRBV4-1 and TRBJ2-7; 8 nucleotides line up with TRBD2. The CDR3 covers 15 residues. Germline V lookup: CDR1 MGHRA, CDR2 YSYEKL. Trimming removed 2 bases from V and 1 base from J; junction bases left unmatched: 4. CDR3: CASSQISGGSYEQYF. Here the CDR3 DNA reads TGCGCCAGCAGCCAAATATCGGGGGGGTCCTACGAGCAGTACTTC.

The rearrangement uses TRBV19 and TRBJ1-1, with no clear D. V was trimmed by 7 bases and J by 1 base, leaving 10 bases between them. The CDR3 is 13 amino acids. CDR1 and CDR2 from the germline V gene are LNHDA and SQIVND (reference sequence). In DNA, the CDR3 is TGTGCCAGTACCGAACTGAGGAACACTGAAGCTTTCTTT. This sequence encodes CASTELRNTEAFF.

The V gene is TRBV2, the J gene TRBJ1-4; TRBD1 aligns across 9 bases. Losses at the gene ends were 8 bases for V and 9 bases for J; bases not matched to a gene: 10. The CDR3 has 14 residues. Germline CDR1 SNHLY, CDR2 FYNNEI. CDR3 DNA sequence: TGTGCCAGCCACGGGACAGGGATGTTGAAAAAACTGTTTTTT. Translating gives CASHGTGMLKKLFF.